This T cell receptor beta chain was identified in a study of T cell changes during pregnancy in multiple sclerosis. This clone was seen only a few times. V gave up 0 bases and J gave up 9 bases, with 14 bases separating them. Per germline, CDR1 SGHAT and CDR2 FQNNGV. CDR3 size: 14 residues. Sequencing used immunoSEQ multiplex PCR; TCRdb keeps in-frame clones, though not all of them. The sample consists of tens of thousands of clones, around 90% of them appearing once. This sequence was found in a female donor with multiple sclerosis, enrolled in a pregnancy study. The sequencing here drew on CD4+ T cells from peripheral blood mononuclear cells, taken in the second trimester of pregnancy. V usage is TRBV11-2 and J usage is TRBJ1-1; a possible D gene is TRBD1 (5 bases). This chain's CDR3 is CASSLEPQGAQAFF. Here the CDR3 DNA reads TGTGCCAGCAGCTTAGAGCCCCAAGGGGCCCAAGCTTTCTTT.